This entry is about one T cell receptor beta chain. Its antigen is still unknown. Per the germline V gene, CDR1 is SEHNR and CDR2 is FQNEAQ (reference sequence). The CDR3 covers 15 residues. The ends were cut back, 2 bases at V and 1 base at J, with 11 bases in the middle. This sample stems from a study of response to subunit inactivated influenza vaccine. Study results and caveats: The authors put forward the suggestion that each seasonal influenza vaccination may bring in only a limited number of new T cells.

A single record per CDR3 protein comes from TCRdb applying MiXCR to the RT-PCR reads. In the table there are 400,000 to 550,000 distinct CDR3 sequences, 25% of which are singletons. Sequenced material: CD4+ T cells sorted from PBMCs, taken more than 4 days after vaccination. This TCR derives from a man aged 50 to 60 who received an inactivated influenza vaccine. The J gene is TRBJ2-5, the V gene TRBV7-9; no firm D call. The CDR3 protein is CASSLQELSQETQYF. For the CDR3, the DNA is TGTGCCAGCAGCTTACAGGAGCTATCCCAAGAGACCCAGTACTTC.